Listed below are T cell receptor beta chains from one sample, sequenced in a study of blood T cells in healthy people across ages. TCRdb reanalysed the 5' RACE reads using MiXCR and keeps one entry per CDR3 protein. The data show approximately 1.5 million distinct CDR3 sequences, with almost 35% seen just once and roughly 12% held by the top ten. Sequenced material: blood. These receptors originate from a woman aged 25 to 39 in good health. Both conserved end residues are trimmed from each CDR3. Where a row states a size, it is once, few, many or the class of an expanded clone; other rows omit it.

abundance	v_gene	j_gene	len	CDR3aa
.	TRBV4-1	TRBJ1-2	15	ASSQGLVTKANYGYT
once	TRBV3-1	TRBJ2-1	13	ASSPGRVARNEQF
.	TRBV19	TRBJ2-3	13	ASCSGLAGADTQY
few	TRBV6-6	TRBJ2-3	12	ASSYSDPLDTQY
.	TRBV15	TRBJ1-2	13	ATSRDPTGNYGYT
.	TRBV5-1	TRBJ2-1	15	ASSSISPSGSYNEQF
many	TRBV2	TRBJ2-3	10	ASSGNTDTQY
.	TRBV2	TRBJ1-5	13	ASRGTTRPNQPQH
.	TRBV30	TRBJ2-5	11	AWSSYAQETQY
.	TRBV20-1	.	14	SARGHGRGAKNIQY
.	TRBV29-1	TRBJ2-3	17	SVEGSQLRLAGDVDTQY
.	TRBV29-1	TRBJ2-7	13	SVENRRRSSYEQY
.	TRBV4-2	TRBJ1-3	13	ASSPGQSSGNTIY
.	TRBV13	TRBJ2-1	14	ASSPIVPSSYNEQF
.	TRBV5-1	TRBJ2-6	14	ASRDSELSGANVLT
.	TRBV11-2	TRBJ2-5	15	ASSLVGKPFQGETQY
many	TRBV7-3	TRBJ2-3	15	ASSLGTLAGGGDTQY